Below are 11 T cell receptor beta chains sequenced from a single sample in a study of blood T cells in healthy people across ages. A J-beta primer mix and a sample-barcoded 5' primer were used in a second PCR of about 7 to 12 cycles. MiXCR, run by TCRdb on the 5' RACE reads, gives a single entry per CDR3 protein. The sample yields 2 million or so distinct CDR3 sequences, around half seen once. Sequenced input: blood. Receptor source: a woman in her thirties or forties in good health.

This sequence joins TRBV12-3 or TRBV12-4 and TRBJ1-5; TRBD1 is a possible D gene (6 bases). CDR3 length equals 15 residues. V was trimmed by 0 bases and J by 7 bases, leaving 13 bases between them. In DNA form, the CDR3 reads TGTGCCAGCAGTTTAGCCCCACAGGGCCGGCAGCCCCAGCATTTT. This gives the protein CASSLAPQGRQPQHF.

This chain's CDR3 is CSAKGAANYGYTF. The CDR3 DNA sequence: TGCAGTGCAAAGGGAGCGGCTAACTATGGCTACACCTTC. The chain links TRBV20-1 to TRBJ1-2; D is uncertain. The germline V and J ends were trimmed by 6 bases and 0 bases, with 11 bases remaining between them. Germline CDR1 DFQATT, CDR2 SNEGSKA (reference sequence). The CDR3 runs 13 residues.

This clonotype showed up just a few times. The chain is built from TRBV12-3 or TRBV12-4 and TRBJ2-5; D may be TRBD2 (5 bases). CDR3 length equals 13 residues. Trimming shortened V by 6 bases and J by 1 base, and 9 bases separated the two germline ends. The CDR3 DNA sequence: TGTGCCAGCAGGTCTAGCATCCAAGAGACCCAGTACTTC. Amino acids: CASRSSIQETQYF.

The gene calls are TRBV4-1 and TRBJ2-7; 13 bases match TRBD2. The CDR3 is 17 amino acids. After removal of 0 bases from V and 3 bases from J, the junction contained 5 bases not matched to a gene. Germline V gives CDR1 MGHRA, CDR2 YSYEKL. The CDR3 DNA sequence: TGCGCCAGCAGCCAAGAAGGACTAGCGGGGGAACACTACGAGCAGTACTTC. Translating gives CASSQEGLAGEHYEQYF.

The V and J genes are TRBV5-6 and TRBJ2-1, with 11 bases identical to TRBD2. Germline lookup yields CDR1 SGHDT and CDR2 YYEEEE. The CDR3 sequence is 14 residues long. J was trimmed by 6 bases and V by 3 bases; bases with no gene match: 2. The CDR3 spells CASSSGLAVNEQFF. CDR3 nucleotides: TGTGCCAGCAGCTCGGGACTAGCGGTCAATGAGCAGTTCTTC.

The rearrangement joins TRBV6-1 to TRBJ2-4, with TRBD2 matching over 8 bases. The J call could be wrong; TRBJ2-5 is a better fit for the DNA end. The germline gives CDR1 MNHNS, CDR2 SASEGT. CDR3 length equals 14 residues. Here the CDR3 reads CAIYAQRGGETQYF. As DNA, the CDR3 is TGTGCCATCTACGCCCAACGGGGGGGAGAGACCCAGTACTTC.

A few counts support this clonotype. J is TRBJ2-1 and V is TRBV7-2, with TRBD2 matching over 11 bases. With 4 bases clipped from V and 4 bases from J, the junction kept 6 bases outside the gene matches. Germline CDR1 reads SGHTA; CDR2 reads FQGNSA. The CDR3 runs 16 residues. The CDR3 is CASSSLTSGVYNEQFF. CDR3 nucleotide sequence: TGTGCCAGCAGCTCGCTGACTAGCGGGGTATACAATGAGCAGTTCTTC. The whole variable domain, filled in from reference TRBV7-2 and TRBJ2-1, reads GAGVSQSPSNKVTEKGKDVELRCDPISGHTALYWYRQSLGQGLEFLIYFQGNSAPDKSGLPSDRFSAERTGGSVSTLTIQRTQQEDSAVYLCASSSLTSGVYNEQFFGPGTRLTVL.

The chain has TRBV7-2 and TRBJ1-5; D is uncertain. The CDR3 totals 13 residues. Germline CDR1 reads SGHTA; CDR2 reads FQGNSA. Trimming cost V 4 bases and J 3 bases, with 7 bases left between them. As DNA, the CDR3 is TGTGCCAGCAGCTCACTAGACAATCAGCCCCAGCATTTT. Translation gives CASSSLDNQPQHF.

V usage is TRBV6-5 and J usage is TRBJ2-3, with TRBD1 matching 10 bases. Per germline, CDR1 MNHEY and CDR2 SVGAGI. This CDR3 contains 16 residues. V lost 2 bases, J lost 4 bases, and 6 bases stayed unmatched. DNA for the CDR3: TGTGCCAGCAGTTACCGGACAGGGGGTTTCGCAGATACGCAGTATTTT. Translation gives CASSYRTGGFADTQYF.

This chain uses TRBV7-8 with TRBJ2-3, with D possibly called TRBD1 or TRBD2 (6 bases each). Trimming took 4 bases from V and 0 from J, leaving 17 bases between them. The CDR3 runs to 17 residues. Germline CDR1 SGHVS, CDR2 FQNEAQ. CDR3 nucleotide sequence: TGTGCCAGCAGCTCAGGAGGGGGGCCCACTAGCACAGATACGCAGTATTTT. This codes for CASSSGGGPTSTDTQYF.

The chain joins TRBV29-1 to TRBJ2-5, with 7 positions matching TRBD1. With the DNA end fitting TRBJ2-7 better, the J assignment may be wrong. Germline CDR1 SQVTM, CDR2 ANQGSEA. CDR3 length equals 13 residues. The CDR3 loop is CSSTGTVSHEQYF. The DNA of the CDR3 is TGCAGCTCTACCGGGACAGTGAGCCACGAGCAGTACTTC.